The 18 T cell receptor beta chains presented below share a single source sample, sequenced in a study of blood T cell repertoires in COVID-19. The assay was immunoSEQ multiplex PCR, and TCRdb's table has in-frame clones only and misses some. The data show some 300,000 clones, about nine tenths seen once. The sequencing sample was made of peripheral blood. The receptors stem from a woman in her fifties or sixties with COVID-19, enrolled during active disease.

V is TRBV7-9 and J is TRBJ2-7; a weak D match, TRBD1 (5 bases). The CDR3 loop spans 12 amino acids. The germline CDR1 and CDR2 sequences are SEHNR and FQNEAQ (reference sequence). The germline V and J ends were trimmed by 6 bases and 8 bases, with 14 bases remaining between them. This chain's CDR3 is CASSSTGQKQYF. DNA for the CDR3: TGTGCCAGCAGTTCTACCGGACAAAAGCAGTACTTC.

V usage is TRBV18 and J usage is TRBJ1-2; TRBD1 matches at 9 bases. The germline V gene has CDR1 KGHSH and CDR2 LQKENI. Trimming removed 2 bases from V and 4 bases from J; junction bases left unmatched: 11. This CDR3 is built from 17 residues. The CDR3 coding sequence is TGTGCCAGCTCACCAACAACAGGGGGCTATTTTCGCTATGGCTACACCTTC. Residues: CASSPTTGGYFRYGYTF.

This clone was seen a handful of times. The DNA of the CDR3 is TGTGCCACCAGCAGAGAGGGCCTCACCGGTGAAGCTTTCTTT. Residues: CATSREGLTGEAFF. The rearrangement joins TRBV15 to TRBJ1-1; no definite D call. CDR1 is LNHNV and CDR2 is YYDKDF in the germline V gene (reference sequence). The CDR3 runs 14 residues. The germline V and J ends were trimmed by 0 bases and 7 bases, with 12 bases remaining between them.

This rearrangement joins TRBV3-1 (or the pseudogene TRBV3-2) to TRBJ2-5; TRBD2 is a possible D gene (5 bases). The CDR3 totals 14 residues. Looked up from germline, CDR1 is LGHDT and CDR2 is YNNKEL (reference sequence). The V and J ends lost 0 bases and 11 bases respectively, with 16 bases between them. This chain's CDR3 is CASSQELRAPSQYF. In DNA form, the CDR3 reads TGTGCCAGCAGCCAAGAGTTGCGGGCCCCATCGCAGTACTTC.

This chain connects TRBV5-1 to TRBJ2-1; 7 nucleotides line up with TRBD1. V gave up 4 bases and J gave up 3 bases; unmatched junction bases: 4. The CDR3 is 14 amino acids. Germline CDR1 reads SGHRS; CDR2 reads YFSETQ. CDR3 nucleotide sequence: TGCGCCAGCAGCATCCGGGACAGCTACAATGAGCAGTTCTTC. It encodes CASSIRDSYNEQFF.

This CDR3 is CASSETTDPDTIYF. DNA of the CDR3: TGTGCCAGCAGCGAAACGACAGACCCGGACACCATATATTTT. This sequence joins TRBV7-9 and TRBJ1-3, with D possibly being TRBD1 (5 bases). Trimming took 5 bases from V and 8 from J, leaving 16 bases between them. Germline CDR1 is SEHNR and CDR2 is FQNEAQ (reference sequence). This CDR3 contains 14 residues.

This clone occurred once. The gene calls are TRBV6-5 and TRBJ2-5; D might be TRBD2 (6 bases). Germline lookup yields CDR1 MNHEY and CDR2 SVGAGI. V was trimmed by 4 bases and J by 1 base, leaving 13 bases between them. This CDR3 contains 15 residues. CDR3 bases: TGTGCCAGCAGTTCCACCGCGGGGTTCCAAGAGACCCAGTACTTC. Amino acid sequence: CASSSTAGFQETQYF.

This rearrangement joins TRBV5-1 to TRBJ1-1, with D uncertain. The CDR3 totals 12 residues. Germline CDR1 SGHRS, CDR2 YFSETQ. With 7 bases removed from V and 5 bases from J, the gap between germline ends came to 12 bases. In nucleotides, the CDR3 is TGCGCCAGCCGGCAAGGAGGGACTGAAGCTTTCTTT. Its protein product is CASRQGGTEAFF.

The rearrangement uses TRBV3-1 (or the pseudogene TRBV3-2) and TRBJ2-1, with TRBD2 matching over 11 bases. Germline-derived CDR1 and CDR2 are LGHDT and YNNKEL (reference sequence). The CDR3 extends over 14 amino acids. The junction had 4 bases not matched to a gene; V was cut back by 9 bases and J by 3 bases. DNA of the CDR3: TGTGCCAGTCACGGGACTAGCGGCTACAATGAGCAGTTCTTC. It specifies CASHGTSGYNEQFF.

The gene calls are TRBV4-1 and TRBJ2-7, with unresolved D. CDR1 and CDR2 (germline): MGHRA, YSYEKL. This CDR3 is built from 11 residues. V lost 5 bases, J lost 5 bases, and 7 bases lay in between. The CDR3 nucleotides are TGCGCCAGCAGCAGCACGGACGAGCAGTACTTC. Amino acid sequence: CASSSTDEQYF.

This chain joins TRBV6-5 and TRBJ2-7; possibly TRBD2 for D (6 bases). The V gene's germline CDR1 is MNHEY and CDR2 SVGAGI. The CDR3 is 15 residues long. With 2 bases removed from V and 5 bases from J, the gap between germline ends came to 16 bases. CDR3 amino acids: CASSYGVFGGNEQYF. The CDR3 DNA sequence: TGTGCCAGCAGTTACGGTGTGTTTGGGGGGAACGAGCAGTACTTC.

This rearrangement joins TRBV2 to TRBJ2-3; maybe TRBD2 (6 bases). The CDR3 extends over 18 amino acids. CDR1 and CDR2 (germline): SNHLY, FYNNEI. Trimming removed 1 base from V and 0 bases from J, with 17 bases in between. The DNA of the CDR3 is TGTGCCAGCAGTGAAGTGACTAGATCCGTTTCTAGCACAGATACGCAGTATTTT. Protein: CASSEVTRSVSSTDTQYF.

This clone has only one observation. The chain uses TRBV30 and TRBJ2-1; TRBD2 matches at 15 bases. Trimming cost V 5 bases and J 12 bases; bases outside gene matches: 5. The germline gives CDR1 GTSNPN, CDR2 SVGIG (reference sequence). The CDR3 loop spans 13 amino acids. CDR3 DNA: TGTGCCTGGGGACTAGCGGGAGGGCGGTGGCAGTTCTTC. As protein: CAWGLAGGRWQFF.

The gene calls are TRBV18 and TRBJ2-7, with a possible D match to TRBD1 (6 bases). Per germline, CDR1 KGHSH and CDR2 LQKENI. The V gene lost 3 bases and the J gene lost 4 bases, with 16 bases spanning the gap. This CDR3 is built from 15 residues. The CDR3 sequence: CASSPLQGTMYEQYF. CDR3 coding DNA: TGTGCCAGCTCACCGTTACAGGGTACAATGTACGAGCAGTACTTC.

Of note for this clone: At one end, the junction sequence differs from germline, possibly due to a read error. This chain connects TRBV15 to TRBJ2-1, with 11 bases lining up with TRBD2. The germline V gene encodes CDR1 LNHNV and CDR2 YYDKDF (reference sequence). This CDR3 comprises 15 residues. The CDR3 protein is CATGSGSGRVNEQFF. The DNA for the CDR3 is TGTGCCACCGGCAGTGGTAGCGGGAGGGTTAATGAGCAGTTCTTC. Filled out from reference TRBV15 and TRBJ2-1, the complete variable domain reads DAMVIQNPRYQVTQFGKPVTLSCSQTLNHNVMYWYQQKSSQAPKLLFHYYDKDFNNEADTPDNFQSRRPNTSFCFLDIRSPGLGDTAMYLCATGSGSGRVNEQFFGPGTRLTVL.

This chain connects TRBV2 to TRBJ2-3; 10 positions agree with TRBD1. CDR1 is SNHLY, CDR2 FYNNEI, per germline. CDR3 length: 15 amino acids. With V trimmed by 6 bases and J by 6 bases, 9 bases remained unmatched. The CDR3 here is CASRRQGAELDTQYF. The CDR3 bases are TGTGCCAGCAGACGACAGGGGGCTGAACTGGATACGCAGTATTTT.

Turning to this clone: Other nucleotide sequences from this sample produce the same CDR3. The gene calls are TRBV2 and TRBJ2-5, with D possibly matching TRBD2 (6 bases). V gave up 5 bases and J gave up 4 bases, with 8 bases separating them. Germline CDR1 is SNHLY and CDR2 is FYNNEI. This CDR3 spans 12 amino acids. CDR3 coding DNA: TGTGCCAGCAGTAGGGGAGGAGAGACCCAGTACTTC. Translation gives CASSRGGETQYF.

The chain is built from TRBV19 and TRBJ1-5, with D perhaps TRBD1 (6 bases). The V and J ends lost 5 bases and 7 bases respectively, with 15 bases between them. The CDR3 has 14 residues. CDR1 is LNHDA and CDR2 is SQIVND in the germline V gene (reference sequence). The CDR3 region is CASSLRGGGQPQHF. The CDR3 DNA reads TGTGCCAGTAGTCTCAGGGGTGGTGGGCAGCCCCAGCATTTT.